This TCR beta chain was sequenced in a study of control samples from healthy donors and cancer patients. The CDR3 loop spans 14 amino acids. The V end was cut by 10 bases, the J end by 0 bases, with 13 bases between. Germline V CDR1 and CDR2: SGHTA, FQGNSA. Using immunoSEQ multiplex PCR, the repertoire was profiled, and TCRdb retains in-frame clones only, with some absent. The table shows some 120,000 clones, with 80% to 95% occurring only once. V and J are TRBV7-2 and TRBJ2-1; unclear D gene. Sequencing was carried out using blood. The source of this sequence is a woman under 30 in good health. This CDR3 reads CATIPAPSYNEQFF. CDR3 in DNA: TGTGCCACCATACCCGCCCCCTCCTACAATGAGCAGTTCTTC.